This entry concerns a single TCR beta chain. The sample is drawn from a study of T cell responses to AZD1222 COVID-19 vaccine. TCRdb's copy holds only in-frame clones and misses some; the assay was immunoSEQ multiplex PCR. The data hold 150,000 to 200,000 clones, with approximately 91% observed a single time. This clonotype originated in an adult who received the AZD1222 COVID-19 vaccine. The sequences come from peripheral blood, collected 28 days after the second AZD1222 dose.

This CDR3 is CATSRDLRDPGELFF. DNA of the CDR3: TGTGCCACCAGCAGAGATCTGAGGGACCCAGGGGAGCTGTTTTTT. This sequence joins TRBV15 and TRBJ2-2; possibly TRBD1 or TRBD2 for D (5 bases each). This CDR3 has 15 amino acids. Between the trimmed V and J ends, which lost 0 bases and 8 bases, there was a span of 13 bases. The germline V gene encodes CDR1 LNHNV and CDR2 YYDKDF (reference sequence).